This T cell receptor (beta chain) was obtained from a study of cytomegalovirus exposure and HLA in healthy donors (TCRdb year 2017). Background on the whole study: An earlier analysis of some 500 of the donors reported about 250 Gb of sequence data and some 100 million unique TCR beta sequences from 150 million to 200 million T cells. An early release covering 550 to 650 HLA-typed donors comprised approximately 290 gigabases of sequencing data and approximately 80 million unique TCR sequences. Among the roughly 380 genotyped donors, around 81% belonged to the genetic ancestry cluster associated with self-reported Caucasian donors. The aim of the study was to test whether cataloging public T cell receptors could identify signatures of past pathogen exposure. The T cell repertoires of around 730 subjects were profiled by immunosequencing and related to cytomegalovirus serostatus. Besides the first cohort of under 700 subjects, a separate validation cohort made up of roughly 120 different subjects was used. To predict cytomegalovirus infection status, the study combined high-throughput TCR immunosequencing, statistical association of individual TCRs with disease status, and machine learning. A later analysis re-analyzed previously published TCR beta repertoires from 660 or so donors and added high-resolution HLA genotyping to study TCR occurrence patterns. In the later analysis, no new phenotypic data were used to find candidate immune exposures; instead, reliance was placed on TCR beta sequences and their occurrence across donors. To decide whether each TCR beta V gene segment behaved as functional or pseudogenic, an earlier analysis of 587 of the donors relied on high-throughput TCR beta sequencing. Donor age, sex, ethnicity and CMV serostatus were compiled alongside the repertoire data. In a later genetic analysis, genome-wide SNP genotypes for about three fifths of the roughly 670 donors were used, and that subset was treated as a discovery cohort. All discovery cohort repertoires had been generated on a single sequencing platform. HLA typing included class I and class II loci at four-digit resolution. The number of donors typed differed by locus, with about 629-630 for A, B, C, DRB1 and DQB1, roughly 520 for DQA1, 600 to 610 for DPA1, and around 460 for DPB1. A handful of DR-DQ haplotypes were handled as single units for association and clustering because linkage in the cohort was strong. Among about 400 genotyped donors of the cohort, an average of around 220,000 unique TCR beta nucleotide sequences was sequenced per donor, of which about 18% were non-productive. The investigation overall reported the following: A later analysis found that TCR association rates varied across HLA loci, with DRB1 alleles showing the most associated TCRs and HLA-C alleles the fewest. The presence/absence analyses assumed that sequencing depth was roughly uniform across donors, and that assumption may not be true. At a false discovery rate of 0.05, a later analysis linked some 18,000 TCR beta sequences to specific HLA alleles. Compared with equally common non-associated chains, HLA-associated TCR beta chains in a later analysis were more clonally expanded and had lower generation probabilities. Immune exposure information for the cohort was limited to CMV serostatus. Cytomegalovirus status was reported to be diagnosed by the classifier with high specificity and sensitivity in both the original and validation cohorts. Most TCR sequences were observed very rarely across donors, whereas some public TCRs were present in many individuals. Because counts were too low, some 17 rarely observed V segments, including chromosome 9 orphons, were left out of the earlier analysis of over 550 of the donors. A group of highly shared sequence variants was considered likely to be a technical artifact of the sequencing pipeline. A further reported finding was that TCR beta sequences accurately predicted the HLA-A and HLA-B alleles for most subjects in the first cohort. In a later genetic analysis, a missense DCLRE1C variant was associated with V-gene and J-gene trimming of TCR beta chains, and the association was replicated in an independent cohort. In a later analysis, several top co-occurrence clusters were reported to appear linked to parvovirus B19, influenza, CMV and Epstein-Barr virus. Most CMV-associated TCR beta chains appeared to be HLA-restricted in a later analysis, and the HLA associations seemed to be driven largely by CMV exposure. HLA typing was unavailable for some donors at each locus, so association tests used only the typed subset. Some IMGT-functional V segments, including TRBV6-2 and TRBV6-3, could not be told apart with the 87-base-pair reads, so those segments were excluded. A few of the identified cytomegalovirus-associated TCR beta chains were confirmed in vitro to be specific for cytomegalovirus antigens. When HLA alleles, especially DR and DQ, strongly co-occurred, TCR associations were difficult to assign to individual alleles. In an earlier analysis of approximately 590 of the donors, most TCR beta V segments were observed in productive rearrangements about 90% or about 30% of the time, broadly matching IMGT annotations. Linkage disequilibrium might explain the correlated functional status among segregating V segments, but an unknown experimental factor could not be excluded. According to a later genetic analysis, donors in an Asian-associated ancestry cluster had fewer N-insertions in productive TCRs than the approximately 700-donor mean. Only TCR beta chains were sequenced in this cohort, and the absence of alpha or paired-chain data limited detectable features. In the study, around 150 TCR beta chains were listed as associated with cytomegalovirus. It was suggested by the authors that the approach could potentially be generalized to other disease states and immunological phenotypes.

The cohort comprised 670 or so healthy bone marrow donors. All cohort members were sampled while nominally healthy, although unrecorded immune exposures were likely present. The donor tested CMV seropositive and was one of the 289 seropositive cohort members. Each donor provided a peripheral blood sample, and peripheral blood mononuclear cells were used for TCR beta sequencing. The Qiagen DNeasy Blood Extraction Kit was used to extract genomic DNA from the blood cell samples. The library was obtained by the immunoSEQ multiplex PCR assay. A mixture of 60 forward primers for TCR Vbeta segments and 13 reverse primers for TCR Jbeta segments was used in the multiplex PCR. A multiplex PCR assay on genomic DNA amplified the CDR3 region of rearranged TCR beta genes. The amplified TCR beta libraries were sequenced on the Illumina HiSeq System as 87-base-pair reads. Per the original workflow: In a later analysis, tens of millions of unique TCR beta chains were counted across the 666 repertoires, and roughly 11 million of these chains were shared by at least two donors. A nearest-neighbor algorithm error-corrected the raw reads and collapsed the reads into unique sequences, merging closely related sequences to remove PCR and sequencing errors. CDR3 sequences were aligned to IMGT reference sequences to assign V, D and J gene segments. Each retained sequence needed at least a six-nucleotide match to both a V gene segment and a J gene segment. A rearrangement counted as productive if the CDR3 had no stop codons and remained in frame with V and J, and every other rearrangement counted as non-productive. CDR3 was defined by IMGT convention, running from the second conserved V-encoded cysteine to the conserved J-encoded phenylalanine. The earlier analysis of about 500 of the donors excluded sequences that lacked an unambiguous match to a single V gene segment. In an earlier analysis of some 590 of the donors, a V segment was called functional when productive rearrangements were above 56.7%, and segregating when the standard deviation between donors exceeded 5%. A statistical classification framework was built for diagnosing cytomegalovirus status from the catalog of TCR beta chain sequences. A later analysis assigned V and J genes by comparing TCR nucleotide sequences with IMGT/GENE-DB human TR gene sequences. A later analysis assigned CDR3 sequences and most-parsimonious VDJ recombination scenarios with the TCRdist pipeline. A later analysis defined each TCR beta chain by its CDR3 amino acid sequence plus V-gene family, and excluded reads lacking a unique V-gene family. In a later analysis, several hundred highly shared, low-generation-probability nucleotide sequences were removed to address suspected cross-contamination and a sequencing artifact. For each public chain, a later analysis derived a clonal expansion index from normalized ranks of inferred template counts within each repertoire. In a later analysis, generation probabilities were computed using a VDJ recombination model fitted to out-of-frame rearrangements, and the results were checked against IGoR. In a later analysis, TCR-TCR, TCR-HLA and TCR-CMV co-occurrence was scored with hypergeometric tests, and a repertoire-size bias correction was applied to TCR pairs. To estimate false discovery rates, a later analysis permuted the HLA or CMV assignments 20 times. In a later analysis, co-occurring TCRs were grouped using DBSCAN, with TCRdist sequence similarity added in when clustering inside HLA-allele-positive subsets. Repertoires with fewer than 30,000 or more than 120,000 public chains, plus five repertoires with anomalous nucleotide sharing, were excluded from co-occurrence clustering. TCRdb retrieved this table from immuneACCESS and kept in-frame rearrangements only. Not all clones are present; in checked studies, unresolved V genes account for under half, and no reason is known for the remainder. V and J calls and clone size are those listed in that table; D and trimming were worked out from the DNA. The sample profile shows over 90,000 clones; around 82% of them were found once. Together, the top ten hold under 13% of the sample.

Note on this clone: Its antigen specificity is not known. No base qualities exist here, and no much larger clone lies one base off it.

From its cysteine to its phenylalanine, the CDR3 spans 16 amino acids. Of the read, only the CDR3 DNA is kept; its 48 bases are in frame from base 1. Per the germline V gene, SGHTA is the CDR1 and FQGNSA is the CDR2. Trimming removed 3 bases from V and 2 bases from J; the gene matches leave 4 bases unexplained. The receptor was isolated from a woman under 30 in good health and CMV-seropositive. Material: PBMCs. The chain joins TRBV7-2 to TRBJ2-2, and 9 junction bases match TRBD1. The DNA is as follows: TGTGCCAGCAGCTTGACAGGGGGAAGAAACACCGGGGAGCTGTTTTTT. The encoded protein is CASSLTGGRNTGELFF.